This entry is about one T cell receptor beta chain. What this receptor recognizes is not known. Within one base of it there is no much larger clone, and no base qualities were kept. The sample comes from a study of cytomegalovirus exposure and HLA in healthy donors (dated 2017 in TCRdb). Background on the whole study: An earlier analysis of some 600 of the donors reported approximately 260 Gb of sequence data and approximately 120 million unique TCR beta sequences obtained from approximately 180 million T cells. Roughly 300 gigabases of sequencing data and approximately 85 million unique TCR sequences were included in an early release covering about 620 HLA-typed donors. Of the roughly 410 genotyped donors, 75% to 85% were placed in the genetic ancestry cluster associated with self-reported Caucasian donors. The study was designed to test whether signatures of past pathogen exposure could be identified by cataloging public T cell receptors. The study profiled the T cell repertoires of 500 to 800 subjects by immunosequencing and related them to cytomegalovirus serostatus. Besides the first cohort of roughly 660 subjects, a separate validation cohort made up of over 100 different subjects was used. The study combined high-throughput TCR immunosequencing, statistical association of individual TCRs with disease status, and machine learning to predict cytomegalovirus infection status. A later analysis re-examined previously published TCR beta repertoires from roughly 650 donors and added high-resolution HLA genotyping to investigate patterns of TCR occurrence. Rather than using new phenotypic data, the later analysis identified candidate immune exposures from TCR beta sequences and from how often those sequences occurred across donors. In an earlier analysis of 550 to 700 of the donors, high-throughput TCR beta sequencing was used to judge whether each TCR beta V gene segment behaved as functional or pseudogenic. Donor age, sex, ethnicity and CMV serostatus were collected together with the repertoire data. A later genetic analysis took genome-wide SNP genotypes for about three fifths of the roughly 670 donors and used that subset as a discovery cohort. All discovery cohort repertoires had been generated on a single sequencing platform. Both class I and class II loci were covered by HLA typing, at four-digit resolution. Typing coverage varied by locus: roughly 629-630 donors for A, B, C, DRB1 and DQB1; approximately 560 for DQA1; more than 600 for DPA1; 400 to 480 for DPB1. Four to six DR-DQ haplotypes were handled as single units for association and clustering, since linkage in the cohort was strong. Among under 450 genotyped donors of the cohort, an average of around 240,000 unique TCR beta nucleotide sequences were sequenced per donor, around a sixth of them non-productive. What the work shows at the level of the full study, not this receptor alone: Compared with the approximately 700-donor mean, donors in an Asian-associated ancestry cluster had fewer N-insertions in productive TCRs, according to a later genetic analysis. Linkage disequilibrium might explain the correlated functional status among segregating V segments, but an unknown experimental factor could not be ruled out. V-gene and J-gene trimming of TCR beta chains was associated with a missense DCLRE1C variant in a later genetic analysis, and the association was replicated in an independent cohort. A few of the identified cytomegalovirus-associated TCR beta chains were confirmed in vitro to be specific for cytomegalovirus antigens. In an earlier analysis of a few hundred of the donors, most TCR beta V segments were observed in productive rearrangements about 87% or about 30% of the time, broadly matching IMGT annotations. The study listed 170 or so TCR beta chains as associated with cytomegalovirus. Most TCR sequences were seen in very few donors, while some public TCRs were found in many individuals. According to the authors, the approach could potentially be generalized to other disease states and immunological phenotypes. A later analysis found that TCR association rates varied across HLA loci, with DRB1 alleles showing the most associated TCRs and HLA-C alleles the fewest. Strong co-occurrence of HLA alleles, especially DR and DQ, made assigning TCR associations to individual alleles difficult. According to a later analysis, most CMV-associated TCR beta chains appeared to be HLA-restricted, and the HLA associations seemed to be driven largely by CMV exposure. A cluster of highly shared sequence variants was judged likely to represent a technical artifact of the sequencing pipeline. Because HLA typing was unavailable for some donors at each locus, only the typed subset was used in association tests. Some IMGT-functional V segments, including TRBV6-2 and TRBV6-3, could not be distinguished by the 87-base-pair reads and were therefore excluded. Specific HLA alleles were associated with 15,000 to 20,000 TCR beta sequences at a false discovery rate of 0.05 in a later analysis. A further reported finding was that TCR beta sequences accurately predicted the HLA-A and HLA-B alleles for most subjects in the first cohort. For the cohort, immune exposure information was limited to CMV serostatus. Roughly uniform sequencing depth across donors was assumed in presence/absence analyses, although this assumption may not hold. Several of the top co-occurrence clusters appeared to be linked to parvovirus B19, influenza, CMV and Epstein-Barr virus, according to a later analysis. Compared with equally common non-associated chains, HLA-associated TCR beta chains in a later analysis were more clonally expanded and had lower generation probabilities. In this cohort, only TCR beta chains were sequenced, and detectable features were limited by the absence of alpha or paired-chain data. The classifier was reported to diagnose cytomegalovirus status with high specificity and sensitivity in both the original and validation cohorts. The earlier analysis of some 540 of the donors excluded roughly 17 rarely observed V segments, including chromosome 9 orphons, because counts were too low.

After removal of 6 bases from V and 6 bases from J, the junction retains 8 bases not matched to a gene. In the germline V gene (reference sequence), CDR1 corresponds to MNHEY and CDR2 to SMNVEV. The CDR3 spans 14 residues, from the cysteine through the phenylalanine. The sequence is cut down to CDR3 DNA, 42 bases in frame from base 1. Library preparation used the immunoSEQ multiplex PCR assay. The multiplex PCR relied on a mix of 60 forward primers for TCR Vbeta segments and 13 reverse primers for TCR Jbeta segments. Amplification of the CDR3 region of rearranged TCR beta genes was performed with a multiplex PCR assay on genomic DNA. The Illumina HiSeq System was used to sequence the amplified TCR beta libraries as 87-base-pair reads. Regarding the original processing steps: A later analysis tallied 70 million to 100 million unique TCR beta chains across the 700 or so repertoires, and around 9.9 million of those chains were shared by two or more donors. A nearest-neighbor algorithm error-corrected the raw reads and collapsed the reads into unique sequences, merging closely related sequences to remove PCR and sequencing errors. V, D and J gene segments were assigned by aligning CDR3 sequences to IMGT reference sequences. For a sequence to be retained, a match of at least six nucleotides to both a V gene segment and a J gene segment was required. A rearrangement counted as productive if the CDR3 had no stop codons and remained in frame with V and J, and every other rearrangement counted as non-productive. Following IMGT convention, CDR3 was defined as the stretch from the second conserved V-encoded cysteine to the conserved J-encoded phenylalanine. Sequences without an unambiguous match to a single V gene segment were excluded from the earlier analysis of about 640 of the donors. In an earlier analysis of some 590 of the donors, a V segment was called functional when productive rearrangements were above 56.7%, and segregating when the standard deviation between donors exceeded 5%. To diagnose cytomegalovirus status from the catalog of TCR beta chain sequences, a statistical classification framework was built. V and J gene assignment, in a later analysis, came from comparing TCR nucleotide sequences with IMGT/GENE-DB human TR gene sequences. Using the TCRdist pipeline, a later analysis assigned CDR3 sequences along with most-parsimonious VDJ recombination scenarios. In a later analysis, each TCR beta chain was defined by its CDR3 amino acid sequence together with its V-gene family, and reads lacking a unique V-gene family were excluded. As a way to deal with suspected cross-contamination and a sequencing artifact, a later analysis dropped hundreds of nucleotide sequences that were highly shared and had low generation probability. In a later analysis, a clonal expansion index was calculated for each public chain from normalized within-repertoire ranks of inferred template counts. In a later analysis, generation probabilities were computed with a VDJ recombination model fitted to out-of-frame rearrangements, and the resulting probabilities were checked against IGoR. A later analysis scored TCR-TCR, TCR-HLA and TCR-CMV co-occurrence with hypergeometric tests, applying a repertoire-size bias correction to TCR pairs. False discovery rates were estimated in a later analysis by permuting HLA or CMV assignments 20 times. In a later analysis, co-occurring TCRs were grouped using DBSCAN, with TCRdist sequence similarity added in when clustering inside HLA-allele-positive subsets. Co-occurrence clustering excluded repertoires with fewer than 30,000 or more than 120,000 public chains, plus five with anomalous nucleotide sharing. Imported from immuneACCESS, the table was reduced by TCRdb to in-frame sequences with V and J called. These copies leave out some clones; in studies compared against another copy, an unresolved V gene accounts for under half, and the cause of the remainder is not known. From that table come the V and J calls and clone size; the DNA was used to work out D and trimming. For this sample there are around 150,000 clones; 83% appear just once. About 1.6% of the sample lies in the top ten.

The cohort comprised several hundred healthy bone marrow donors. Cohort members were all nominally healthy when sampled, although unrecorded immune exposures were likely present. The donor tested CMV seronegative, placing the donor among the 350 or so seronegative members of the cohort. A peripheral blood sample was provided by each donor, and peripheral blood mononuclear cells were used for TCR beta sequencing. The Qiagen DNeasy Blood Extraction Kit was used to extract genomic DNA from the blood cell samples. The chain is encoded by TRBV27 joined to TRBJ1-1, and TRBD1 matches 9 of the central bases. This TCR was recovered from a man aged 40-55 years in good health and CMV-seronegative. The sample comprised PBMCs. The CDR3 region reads CASRRPGQGSEAFF. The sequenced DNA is TGTGCCAGCAGACGACCGGGACAGGGTTCTGAAGCTTTCTTT.